The text below deals with one T cell receptor beta chain. Its antigen remains unknown. The entry originates in a study of blood T cells in healthy people across ages. Findings and caveats of the study: Relative to aged donors, long-lived donors carried more naive CD4+ cells and displayed higher diversity. Using unsorted PBMCs precluded a conclusive naive versus antigen-experienced comparison.

All donors came from Russia, were Caucasian and healthy, and spanned ages roughly 6 to 95. The CDR3 runs 12 residues. CDR1 and CDR2 from the germline V gene are MDHEN and SYDVKM. V was pared by 7 bases and J by 10 bases, with 14 bases between. It was with a sample-barcoded 5' primer and a J-beta primer mix that a second PCR of roughly 7 to 12 cycles was run. Every molecule of cDNA carried a tag from a template-switch adaptor with 12 random nucleotides. Via MiXCR, TCRdb re-called the 5' RACE reads, giving one row per CDR3 protein. Here the sample spans about 640,000 distinct CDR3 sequences, approximately 40% being singletons.

Sequences were obtained from blood. This chain uses TRBV28 with TRBJ2-1, with D unclear. The TCR was taken from an elderly man in good health. The CDR3 region has the DNA TGTGCCAGCAAACCCGGAGTAGGGGAGCAGTTCTTC. This encodes CASKPGVGEQFF.